Listed here are 17 T cell receptor beta chains from one sample, sequenced in a study of cytomegalovirus exposure and HLA in healthy donors. The primer mix had 60 Vbeta and 13 Jbeta primers. Assay: immunoSEQ multiplex PCR; the TCRdb copy retains only in-frame clones and omits some. This sample has more than 85,000 clones, with approximately 81% found just once. The specimen sequenced was PBMCs. The origin of the receptors is a female donor in good health and CMV-seropositive.

The V and J genes are TRBV4-3 and TRBJ2-1; tentatively, D is TRBD2 (6 bases). Germline V CDR1 and CDR2: LGHNA, YSLEER. Trimming took 0 bases from V and 4 from J, leaving 13 bases between them. The CDR3 has 16 amino acids. CDR3 sequence (DNA): TGCGCCAGCAGCCAAGATCTGGCGGGGCGTTACAATGAGCAGTTCTTC. Its translation: CASSQDLAGRYNEQFF.

There are a few counts of this clone. This rearrangement joins TRBV5-8 to TRBJ1-3; D ambiguous. V was cut by 3 bases and J by 5 bases, with 15 bases left in between. The CDR3 is 15 amino acids. From germline, CDR1 is SGHTS and CDR2 YDEGEE. CDR3 region: CASSSRTWTRNTIYF. As DNA, the CDR3 is TGTGCCAGCAGCTCCCGGACTTGGACCAGAAACACCATATATTTT.

This chain joins TRBV2 and TRBJ1-1, with 9 bases lining up with TRBD1. The junction had 3 bases not matched to a gene; V was cut back by 6 bases and J by 10 bases. The V gene's germline CDR1 is SNHLY and CDR2 FYNNEI. The CDR3 runs to 11 residues. The CDR3 is CASRRQGGAFF. The CDR3 bases are TGTGCCAGCAGGCGACAGGGGGGAGCTTTCTTT.

The rearrangement joins TRBV5-1 to TRBJ1-2, with TRBD1 matching 7 bases. Germline CDR1 and CDR2: SGHRS and YFSETQ. The CDR3 is 13 residues long. V trimming: 1 base; J trimming: 4 bases; junction bases outside the gene matches: 1. The CDR3 protein is CASSLHRGYGYTF. CDR3 nucleotide sequence: TGCGCCAGCAGCTTGCACAGGGGCTATGGCTACACCTTC.

Concerning this clone: At one end, the junction sequence differs from germline, possibly due to a read error. The V and J genes are TRBV29-1 and TRBJ2-6; TRBD1 matches 10 bases. The germline V gene encodes CDR1 SQVTM and CDR2 ANQGSEA. This CDR3 has 15 amino acids. The CDR3 is CSTRDRGLGANGLTF. The CDR3 DNA reads TGCAGCACCAGAGACAGGGGGCTGGGGGCCAACGGCCTGACTTTC. The whole variable domain, filled in from reference TRBV29-1 and TRBJ2-6, reads SAVISQKPSRDICQRGTSLTIQCQVDSQVTMMFWYRQQPGQSLTLIATANQGSEATYESGFVIDKFPISRPNLTFSTLTVSNMSPEDSSIYLCSTRDRGLGANGLTFGAGSRLTVL.

This clone was seen once. The chain recombines TRBV30 with TRBJ2-2; D remains unclear. V lost 3 bases to trimming and J lost 7 bases, with 15 bases between them. CDR1 and CDR2 from the germline V gene are GTSNPN and SVGIG (reference sequence). There are 14 residues in the CDR3. CDR3 region: CAWSPTVTSGELFF. CDR3 nucleotides: TGTGCCTGGAGCCCGACTGTTACGAGCGGGGAGCTGTTTTTT. The full variable domain, completed using reference TRBV30 and TRBJ2-2, is SQTIHQWPATLVQPVGSPLSLECTVEGTSNPNLYWYRQAAGRGLQLLFYSVGIGQISSEVPQNLSASRPQDRQFILSSKKLLLSDSGFYLCAWSPTVTSGELFFGEGSRLTVL.

J is TRBJ2-3 and V is TRBV4-2; 9 bases map to TRBD1. This CDR3 region has 17 residues. CDR1 LGHNA and CDR2 YNFKEQ come from the germline V gene. With V trimmed by 3 bases and J by 3 bases, 10 bases remained unmatched. The DNA of the CDR3 is TGTGCCAGCAGCCAGACCGGGACAGGGAGGTTTACAGATACGCAGTATTTT. It is translated as CASSQTGTGRFTDTQYF.

The chain recombines TRBV6-6 with TRBJ1-2; 8 bases line up with TRBD1. The V gene's germline CDR1 is MNHNY and CDR2 SVGAGI (reference sequence). CDR3 length: 13 amino acids. V was pared by 2 bases and J by 7 bases, with 3 bases of the junction left unmatched. The CDR3 spells CASSYQGALGYTF. The CDR3 DNA is TGTGCCAGCAGTTACCAGGGGGCGCTTGGCTACACCTTC.

The table lists this clone with a count of one. This chain connects TRBV19 to TRBJ1-1, with 9 bases matching TRBD1. The junction had 10 bases not matched to a gene; V was cut back by 8 bases and J by 0 bases. Germline V gives CDR1 LNHDA, CDR2 SQIVND (reference sequence). The CDR3 extends over 16 amino acids. The chain's CDR3 is CASSEGTGIMNTEAFF. The DNA of the CDR3 is TGTGCCAGTTCAGAGGGGACAGGGATCATGAACACTGAAGCTTTCTTT.

The gene calls are TRBV28 and TRBJ2-2; 11 bases are shared with TRBD1. V lost 5 bases, J lost 5 bases, and 7 bases stayed unmatched. The CDR3 totals 16 residues. Germline lookup yields CDR1 MDHEN and CDR2 SYDVKM. The CDR3 DNA reads as TGTGCCAGCAGTCCCTCAGGACAGGGGGCGACCGGGGAGCTGTTTTTT. It encodes CASSPSGQGATGELFF.

The chain carries TRBV4-1 and TRBJ2-7; TRBD2 aligns across 9 bases. The junction had 4 bases not matched to a gene; V was cut back by 1 base and J by 0 bases. Germline-derived CDR1 and CDR2 are MGHRA and YSYEKL. The CDR3 has 16 amino acids. The CDR3 region has the DNA TGCGCCAGCAGCCAAGTATTGCGGGAGGGCTCCTACGAGCAGTACTTC. Its translation: CASSQVLREGSYEQYF.

This clone was observed once. The V call is TRBV10-1, the J call TRBJ1-4; D might be TRBD1 (5 bases). The germline V gene has CDR1 WNHNN and CDR2 SYGVQD (reference sequence). V was clipped by 1 base and J by 7 bases, with 19 bases between them. CDR3 length equals 17 residues. DNA for the CDR3: TGCGCCAGCAGTGAGTATGGTGGCAGGGTGTATGGTGAAAAACTGTTTTTT. This sequence encodes CASSEYGGRVYGEKLFF.

J is TRBJ2-7 and V is TRBV27; 11 bases are a match to TRBD1. The trim removed 5 bases at V and 3 bases at J, leaving 3 bases unmatched. This CDR3 is built from 14 residues. Germline CDR1 and CDR2: MNHEY and SMNVEV (reference sequence). In DNA form, the CDR3 reads TGTGCCAGCAGTACGGACAGGGGGCTCTACGAGCAGTACTTC. This gives the protein CASSTDRGLYEQYF.

This clone was seen only a few times. The chain combines TRBV18 with TRBJ2-1; D unresolved. The CDR3 loop spans 14 amino acids. CDR1 and CDR2 from the germline V gene are KGHSH and LQKENI. Trimming removed 3 bases from V and 0 bases from J, with 6 bases in between. CDR3 region: CASSPLDSYNEQFF. The CDR3 nucleotides are TGTGCCAGCTCACCCCTAGACTCCTACAATGAGCAGTTCTTC.

The rearrangement joins TRBV19 to TRBJ2-4; 7 positions match TRBD2. This CDR3 comprises 15 residues. Looked up from germline, CDR1 is LNHDA and CDR2 is SQIVND (reference sequence). V lost 7 bases to trimming and J lost 3 bases; unmatched junction nucleotides: 9. CDR3 nucleotides: TGTGCCAGTACCCTCAGGGAGGGCTACAAAAACATTCAGTACTTC. It is translated as CASTLREGYKNIQYF.

The V call is TRBV4-2, the J call TRBJ1-1; 7 positions match TRBD1. The CDR3 length is 13 residues. With 3 bases clipped from V and 7 bases from J, the junction kept 5 bases outside the gene matches. The germline V gene encodes CDR1 LGHNA and CDR2 YNFKEQ. CDR3 protein: CASSQGQLDEAFF. CDR3 DNA sequence: TGTGCCAGCAGCCAGGGACAGCTAGATGAAGCTTTCTTT.

The chain couples TRBV6-1 to TRBJ2-7; TRBD1 matches at 9 bases. Looked up from germline, CDR1 is MNHNS and CDR2 is SASEGT. This CDR3 is 14 amino acids long. V trimming: 6 bases; J trimming: 5 bases; junction bases outside the gene matches: 8. Here the CDR3 DNA reads TGTGCCAGCAGCGAGGACAGGGGTCGCCACGAGCAGTACTTC. Protein: CASSEDRGRHEQYF.